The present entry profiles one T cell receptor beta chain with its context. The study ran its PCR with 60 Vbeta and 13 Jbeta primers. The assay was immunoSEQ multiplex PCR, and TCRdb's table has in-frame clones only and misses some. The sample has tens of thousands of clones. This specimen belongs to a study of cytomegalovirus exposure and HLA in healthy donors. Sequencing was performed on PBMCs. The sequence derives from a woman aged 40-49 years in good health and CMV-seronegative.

CDR3 bases: TGCAGCGTTGCCAGGAACACTGAAGCTTTCTTT. Translation gives CSVARNTEAFF. This rearrangement joins TRBV29-1 to TRBJ1-1; D is unresolved. V lost 4 bases and J lost 1, with 4 bases in between. Germline assignment: CDR1 SQVTM and CDR2 ANQGSEA. CDR3 length: 11 residues. Filled out from reference TRBV29-1 and TRBJ1-1, the complete variable domain reads SAVISQKPSRDICQRGTSLTIQCQVDSQVTMMFWYRQQPGQSLTLIATANQGSEATYESGFVIDKFPISRPNLTFSTLTVSNMSPEDSSIYLCSVARNTEAFFGQGTRLTVV.